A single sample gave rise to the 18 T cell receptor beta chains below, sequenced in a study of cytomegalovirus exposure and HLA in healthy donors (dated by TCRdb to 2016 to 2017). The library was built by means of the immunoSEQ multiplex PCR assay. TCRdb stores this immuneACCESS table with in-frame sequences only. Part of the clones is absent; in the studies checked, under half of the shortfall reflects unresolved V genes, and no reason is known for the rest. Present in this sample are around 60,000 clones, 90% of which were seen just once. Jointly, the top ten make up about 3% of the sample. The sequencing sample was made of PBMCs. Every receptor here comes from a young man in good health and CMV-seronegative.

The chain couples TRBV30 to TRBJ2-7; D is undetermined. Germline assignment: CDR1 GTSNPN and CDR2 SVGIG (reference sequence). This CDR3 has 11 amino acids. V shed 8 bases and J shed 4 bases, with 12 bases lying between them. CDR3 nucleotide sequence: TGTGCCCACTCTATCGGGTACGAGCAGTACTTC. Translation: CAHSIGYEQYF.

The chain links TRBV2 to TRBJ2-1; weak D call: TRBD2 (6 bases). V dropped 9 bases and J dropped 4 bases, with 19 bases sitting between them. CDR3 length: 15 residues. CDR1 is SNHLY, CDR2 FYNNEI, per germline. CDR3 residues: CARRRERLGYNEQFF. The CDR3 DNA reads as TGTGCCAGAAGGAGGGAACGGTTAGGTTACAATGAGCAGTTCTTC.

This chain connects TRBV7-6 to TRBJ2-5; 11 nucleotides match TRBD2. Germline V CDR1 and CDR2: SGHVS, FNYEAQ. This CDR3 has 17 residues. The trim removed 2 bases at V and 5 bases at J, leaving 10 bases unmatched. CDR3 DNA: TGTGCCAGCAGCTTATCGGCAACTAGCGGGAGCCGGGAGACCCAGTACTTC. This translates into CASSLSATSGSRETQYF. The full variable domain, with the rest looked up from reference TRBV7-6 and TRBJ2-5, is GAGVSQSPRYKVTKRGQDVALRCDPISGHVSLYWYRQALGQGPEFLTYFNYEAQQDKSGLPNDRFSAERPEGSISTLTIQRTEQRDSAMYRCASSLSATSGSRETQYFGPGTRLLVL.

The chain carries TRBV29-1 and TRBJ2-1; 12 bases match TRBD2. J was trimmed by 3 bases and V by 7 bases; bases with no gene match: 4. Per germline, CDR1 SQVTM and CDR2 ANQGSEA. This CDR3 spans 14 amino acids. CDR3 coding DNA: TGCAGCGCCGGACTAGCGGGATTCTACAATGAGCAGTTCTTC. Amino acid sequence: CSAGLAGFYNEQFF.

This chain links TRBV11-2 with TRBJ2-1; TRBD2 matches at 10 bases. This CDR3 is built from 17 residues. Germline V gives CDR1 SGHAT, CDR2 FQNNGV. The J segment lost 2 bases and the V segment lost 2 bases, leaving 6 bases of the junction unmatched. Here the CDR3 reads CASSLKALAGAYNEQFF. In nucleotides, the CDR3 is TGTGCCAGCAGCTTAAAAGCGCTAGCGGGAGCCTACAATGAGCAGTTCTTC.

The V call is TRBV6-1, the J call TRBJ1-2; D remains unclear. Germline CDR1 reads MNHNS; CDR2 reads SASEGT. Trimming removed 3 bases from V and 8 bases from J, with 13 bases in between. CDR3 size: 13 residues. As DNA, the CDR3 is TGTGCCAGCAGTGACCCAGGAACAAACGGCTACACCTTC. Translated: CASSDPGTNGYTF.

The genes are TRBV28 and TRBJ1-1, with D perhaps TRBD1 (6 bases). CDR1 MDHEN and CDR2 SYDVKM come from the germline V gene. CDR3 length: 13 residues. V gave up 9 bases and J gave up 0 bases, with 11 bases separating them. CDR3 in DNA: TGTGCCAGTTGGGGGCGGCTGAACACTGAAGCTTTCTTT. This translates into CASWGRLNTEAFF.

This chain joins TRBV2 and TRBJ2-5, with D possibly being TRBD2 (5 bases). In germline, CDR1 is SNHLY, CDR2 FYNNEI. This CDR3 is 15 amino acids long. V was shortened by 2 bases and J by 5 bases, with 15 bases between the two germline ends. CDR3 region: CASSEIYGGWETQYF. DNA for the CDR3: TGTGCCAGCAGTGAAATTTATGGCGGGTGGGAGACCCAGTACTTC.

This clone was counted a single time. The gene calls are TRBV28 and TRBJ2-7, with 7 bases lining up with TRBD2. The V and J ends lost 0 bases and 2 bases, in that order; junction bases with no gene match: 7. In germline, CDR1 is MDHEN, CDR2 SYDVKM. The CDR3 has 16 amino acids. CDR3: CASSLWASGRTYEQYF. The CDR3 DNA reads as TGTGCCAGCAGTTTATGGGCTAGCGGAAGGACCTACGAGCAGTACTTC. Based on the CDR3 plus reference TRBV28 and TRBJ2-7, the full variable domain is DVKVTQSSRYLVKRTGEKVFLECVQDMDHENMFWYRQDPGLGLRLIYFSYDVKMKEKGDIPEGYSVSREKKERFSLILESASTNQTSMYLCASSLWASGRTYEQYFGPGTRLTVT.

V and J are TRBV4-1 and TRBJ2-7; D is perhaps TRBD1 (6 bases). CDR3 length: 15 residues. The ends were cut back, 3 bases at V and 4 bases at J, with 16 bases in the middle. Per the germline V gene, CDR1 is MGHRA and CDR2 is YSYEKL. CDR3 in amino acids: CASSQGDRSGYEQYF. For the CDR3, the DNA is TGCGCCAGCAGCCAGGGAGACAGGTCAGGGTACGAGCAGTACTTC.

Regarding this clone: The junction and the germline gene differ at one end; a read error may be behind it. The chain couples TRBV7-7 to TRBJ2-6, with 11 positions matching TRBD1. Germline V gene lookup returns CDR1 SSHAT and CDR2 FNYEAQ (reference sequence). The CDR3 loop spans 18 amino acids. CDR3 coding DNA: TGTGCTAGCAGCTTATCCGGGACAGGGGGATCTGGGGCCAACGTCCTGACTTTC. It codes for CASSLSGTGGSGANVLTF.

CDR3 DNA: TGTGCCACCAGCGCGGCCGGGACTAGCGGGACCTCTGGGGCCAACGTCCTGACTTTC. The encoded protein is CATSAAGTSGTSGANVLTF. The chain employs TRBV15 and TRBJ2-6, with TRBD2 matching 13 bases. CDR3 length: 19 residues. Germline V CDR1 and CDR2: LNHNV, YYDKDF (reference sequence). V lost 5 bases, J lost 0 bases, and 7 bases stayed unmatched.

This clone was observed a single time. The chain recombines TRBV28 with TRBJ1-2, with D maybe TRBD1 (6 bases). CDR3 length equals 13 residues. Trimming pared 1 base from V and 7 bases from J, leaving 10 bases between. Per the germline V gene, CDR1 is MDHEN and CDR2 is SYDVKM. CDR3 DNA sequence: TGTGCCAGCAGTTTATCAGGGGTCCTTGGCTACACCTTC. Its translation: CASSLSGVLGYTF.

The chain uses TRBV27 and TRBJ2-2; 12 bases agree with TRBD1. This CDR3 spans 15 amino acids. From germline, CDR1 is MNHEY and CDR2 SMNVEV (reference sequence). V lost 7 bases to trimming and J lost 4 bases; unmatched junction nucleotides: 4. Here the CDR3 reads CASKGTGGGTGELFF. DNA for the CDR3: TGTGCCAGCAAAGGGACAGGGGGCGGCACCGGGGAGCTGTTTTTT.

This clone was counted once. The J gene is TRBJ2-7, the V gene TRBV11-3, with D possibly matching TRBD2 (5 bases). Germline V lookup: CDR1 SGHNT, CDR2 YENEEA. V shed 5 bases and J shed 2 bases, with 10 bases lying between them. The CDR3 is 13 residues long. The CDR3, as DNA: TGTGCCAGCAGCCGGACTCCAACCTACGAGCAGTACTTC. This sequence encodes CASSRTPTYEQYF.

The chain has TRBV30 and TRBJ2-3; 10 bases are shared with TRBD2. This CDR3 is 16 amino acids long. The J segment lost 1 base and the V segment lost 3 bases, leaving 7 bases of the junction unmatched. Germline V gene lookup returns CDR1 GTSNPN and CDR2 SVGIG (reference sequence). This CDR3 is CAWSYSLAGGTDTQYF. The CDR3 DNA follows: TGTGCCTGGAGCTACAGTCTAGCGGGGGGCACAGATACGCAGTATTTT.

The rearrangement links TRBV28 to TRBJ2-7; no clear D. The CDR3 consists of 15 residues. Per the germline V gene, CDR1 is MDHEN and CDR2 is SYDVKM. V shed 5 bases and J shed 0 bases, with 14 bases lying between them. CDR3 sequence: CASSPSAVFSYEQYF. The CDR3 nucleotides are TGTGCCAGCAGTCCCTCGGCGGTGTTCTCCTACGAGCAGTACTTC.

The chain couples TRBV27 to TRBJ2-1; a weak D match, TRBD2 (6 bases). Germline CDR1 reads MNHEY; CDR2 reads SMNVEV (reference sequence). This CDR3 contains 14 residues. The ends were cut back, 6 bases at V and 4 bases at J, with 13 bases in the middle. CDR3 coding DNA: TGTGCCAGCAGACGACTAGTGGAGTACAATGAGCAGTTCTTC. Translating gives CASRRLVEYNEQFF.